A selection of T cell receptor beta chains follows, all from one sample in a study of blood T cells in healthy people across ages. One entry per CDR3 protein results from TCRdb running MiXCR on the 5' RACE reads. The sample comprises roughly 1,500,000 distinct CDR3 sequences, approximately 40% of which are singletons, and 7% to 9% rests with the top ten. Sequenced: blood. The origin of the receptors is a woman under 30 in good health. Both conserved end residues are part of each CDR3. Each record gives: V gene, clone size, D gene, J gene, CDR3 protein, CDR3 DNA. A D gene is named only where the DNA matches it firmly. Clone size is shown for a subset of rows, as once, few, many or a class of expanded clone.

V gene: TRBV10-3
clone size: once
D gene: .
J gene: TRBJ1-3
CDR3 protein: CAIRAAGTSSGNTIYF
CDR3 DNA: TGTGCCATCAGGGCTGCCGGGACAAGCTCTGGAAACACCATATATTTT

V gene: TRBV6-5
clone size: .
D gene: .
J gene: TRBJ2-5
CDR3 protein: CASSGPLVSTQYF
CDR3 DNA: TGTGCCAGCAGTGGGCCCCTGGTTTCGACCCAGTACTTC

V gene: TRBV12-3/TRBV12-4
clone size: .
D gene: .
J gene: TRBJ2-3
CDR3 protein: CASSFLRAGTDTQYF
CDR3 DNA: TGTGCCAGCAGTTTTTTAAGGGCGGGCACAGATACGCAGTATTTT

V gene: TRBV20-1
clone size: .
D gene: TRBD2
J gene: TRBJ2-1
CDR3 protein: CSAWDPGLAGDNEQFF
CDR3 DNA: TGCAGTGCTTGGGACCCGGGACTAGCAGGGGACAATGAGCAGTTCTTC

V gene: TRBV5-1
clone size: .
D gene: .
J gene: TRBJ2-7
CDR3 protein: CASSYNSVSSYEQYF
CDR3 DNA: TGCGCCAGCAGCTACAACAGTGTGAGCTCCTACGAGCAGTACTTC

V gene: TRBV29-1
clone size: many
D gene: TRBD1
J gene: TRBJ2-1
CDR3 protein: CSVETGVNNEQFF
CDR3 DNA: TGCAGCGTTGAGACAGGGGTCAACAATGAGCAGTTCTTC

V gene: TRBV7-9
clone size: .
D gene: .
J gene: TRBJ1-5
CDR3 protein: CASSLGGGKNQPQHF
CDR3 DNA: TGTGCCAGCAGCTTAGGGGGGGGGAAGAATCAGCCCCAGCATTTT

V gene: TRBV18
clone size: once
D gene: .
J gene: TRBJ1-1
CDR3 protein: CASSPLRGGSTEAFF
CDR3 DNA: TGTGCCAGCTCACCGTTGCGGGGGGGTAGCACTGAAGCTTTCTTT

V gene: TRBV28
clone size: once
D gene: .
J gene: TRBJ2-5
CDR3 protein: CASSTRGSKETQYF
CDR3 DNA: TGTGCCAGCAGCACCCGAGGGTCGAAAGAGACCCAGTACTTC

V gene: TRBV6-5
clone size: .
D gene: .
J gene: TRBJ2-5
CDR3 protein: CASRYLGTQYF
CDR3 DNA: TGTGCCAGCAGGTACCTTGGGACCCAGTACTTC

V gene: TRBV7-2
clone size: few
D gene: TRBD2
J gene: TRBJ2-3
CDR3 protein: CASSSLLAGGPTDTQYF
CDR3 DNA: TGTGCCAGCAGCTCCCTCTTAGCGGGAGGGCCCACAGATACGCAGTATTTT

V gene: TRBV4-1
clone size: .
D gene: TRBD2
J gene: TRBJ2-7
CDR3 protein: CASSPFLAGASYEQYF
CDR3 DNA: TGCGCCAGCAGCCCGTTTCTAGCGGGGGCCTCCTACGAGCAGTACTTC

V gene: TRBV20-1
clone size: .
D gene: .
J gene: TRBJ1-5
CDR3 protein: CSARNTGLDQPQHF
CDR3 DNA: TGCAGTGCTAGGAACACAGGGTTGGATCAGCCCCAGCATTTT

V gene: TRBV6-5
clone size: .
D gene: .
J gene: TRBJ2-7
CDR3 protein: CASSYSGATTYEQYF
CDR3 DNA: TGTGCCAGCAGTTACTCGGGGGCCACTACCTACGAGCAGTACTTC

V gene: TRBV20-1
clone size: few
D gene: .
J gene: TRBJ2-3
CDR3 protein: CSAREGRGNSDTQYF
CDR3 DNA: TGCAGTGCTAGAGAAGGACGGGGAAACTCAGATACGCAGTATTTT

V gene: TRBV20-1
clone size: few
D gene: .
J gene: TRBJ2-2
CDR3 protein: CSARVPLGGTGELFF
CDR3 DNA: TGCAGTGCTAGAGTCCCGCTAGGGGGCACCGGGGAGCTGTTTTTT

V gene: TRBV6-1
clone size: .
D gene: .
J gene: TRBJ2-7
CDR3 protein: CASSEQGRAVQYF
CDR3 DNA: TGTGCCAGCAGTGAACAGGGCAGGGCGGTGCAGTACTTC

V gene: TRBV5-1
clone size: .
D gene: .
J gene: TRBJ2-1
CDR3 protein: CASSLYGSGANEQFF
CDR3 DNA: TGCGCCAGCAGCTTGTATGGATCTGGAGCAAATGAGCAGTTCTTC

V gene: TRBV7-2
clone size: .
D gene: TRBD2
J gene: TRBJ2-5
CDR3 protein: CASSLARAGEVGTQYF
CDR3 DNA: TGTGCCAGCAGCTTAGCGCGAGCGGGGGAAGTCGGGACCCAGTACTTC

V gene: TRBV30
clone size: .
D gene: .
J gene: TRBJ2-1
CDR3 protein: CAWSGPGSWVKNEQFF
CDR3 DNA: TGTGCCTGGAGTGGTCCCGGGAGCTGGGTGAAGAATGAGCAGTTCTTC

V gene: TRBV12-3/TRBV12-4
clone size: .
D gene: .
J gene: TRBJ1-6
CDR3 protein: CASSLKAGGSPLHF
CDR3 DNA: TGTGCCAGCAGCCTTAAGGCTGGCGGTTCACCCCTCCACTTT

V gene: TRBV24-1
clone size: .
D gene: .
J gene: TRBJ1-5
CDR3 protein: CATSASGSNQPQHF
CDR3 DNA: TGTGCCACCAGTGCTTCAGGTAGCAATCAGCCCCAGCATTTT

V gene: TRBV15
clone size: .
D gene: .
J gene: TRBJ1-2
CDR3 protein: CATSRDPGDGYTF
CDR3 DNA: TGTGCCACCAGCAGAGATCCGGGAGATGGCTACACCTTC

V gene: TRBV29-1
clone size: few
D gene: .
J gene: TRBJ2-7
CDR3 protein: CSVGEVDEQYF
CDR3 DNA: TGCAGCGTTGGGGAGGTCGACGAGCAGTACTTC

V gene: TRBV10-3
clone size: .
D gene: .
J gene: TRBJ1-1
CDR3 protein: CAISASGNTEAFF
CDR3 DNA: TGTGCCATCTCTGCCTCAGGGAACACTGAAGCTTTCTTT

V gene: TRBV12-3/TRBV12-4
clone size: .
D gene: .
J gene: TRBJ2-5
CDR3 protein: CASSFPGRVETQYF
CDR3 DNA: TGTGCCAGCAGTTTTCCGGGCAGGGTTGAGACCCAGTACTTC

V gene: TRBV20-1
clone size: .
D gene: .
J gene: TRBJ1-2
CDR3 protein: CSARVPGARGYTF
CDR3 DNA: TGCAGTGCTAGAGTACCGGGGGCTCGTGGCTACACCTTC

V gene: TRBV15
clone size: .
D gene: TRBD1
J gene: TRBJ2-7
CDR3 protein: CATSPRQGFYEQYF
CDR3 DNA: TGTGCCACCAGCCCACGACAGGGGTTTTACGAGCAGTACTTC

V gene: TRBV3-1
clone size: .
D gene: .
J gene: TRBJ2-6
CDR3 protein: CASSHGQPGANVLTF
CDR3 DNA: TGTGCCAGCAGCCACGGACAGCCGGGGGCCAACGTCCTGACTTTC

V gene: TRBV6-6
clone size: .
D gene: TRBD2
J gene: TRBJ2-3
CDR3 protein: CASRATSGRVTDTQYF
CDR3 DNA: TGTGCCAGCAGAGCGACTAGCGGGAGGGTAACAGATACGCAGTATTTT

V gene: TRBV10-3
clone size: few
D gene: .
J gene: TRBJ2-3
CDR3 protein: CAMGVSTDTQYF
CDR3 DNA: TGTGCCATGGGCGTAAGCACAGATACGCAGTATTTT

V gene: TRBV7-2
clone size: .
D gene: .
J gene: TRBJ2-7
CDR3 protein: CASSLSRDNKYEQYF
CDR3 DNA: TGTGCCAGCAGCTTAAGTCGGGACAACAAATACGAGCAGTACTTC